The 7 T cell receptor beta chains presented below share a single source sample, sequenced in a study of vaccination and CD4 T cells after COVID-19. Sequencing of cultured CD4+ T cell DNA used the Oncomine TCR Beta short-read assay. TCRdb fed the PCR reads into MiXCR, producing one record per CDR3 protein. Found here are 15,000 to 20,000 distinct CDR3 sequences, around 56% of them singletons; the top ten hold 5.5% to 8.5%. The treatment is: approximately 10-day PBMC culture with coronavirus spike peptide pools or control peptides (ViraFEST assay). Their recognized antigens are unknown. Sample: CD4+ T cells from blood, cultured in vitro, taken before SARS-CoV-2 vaccination. These TCRs come from a human donor who had recovered from COVID-19.

V and J are TRBV15 and TRBJ2-3; perhaps TRBD2 as D (5 bases). Germline V gene lookup returns CDR1 LNHNV and CDR2 YYDKDF (reference sequence). With 1 base removed from V and 2 bases from J, the gap between germline ends came to 13 bases. The CDR3 sequence is 16 residues long. Here the CDR3 DNA reads TGTGCCACCAGCAGAGGAAGCGGTCCTTACACAGATACGCAGTATTTT. It is translated as CATSRGSGPYTDTQYF.

This clonotype was seen a few times. V and J are TRBV7-2 and TRBJ1-1; perhaps TRBD1 as D (5 bases). Looked up from germline, CDR1 is SGHTA and CDR2 is FQGNSA. The CDR3 is 15 residues long. V dropped 4 bases and J dropped 4 bases, with 16 bases sitting between them. The CDR3 DNA sequence: TGTGCCAGCAGCTCTTTCAGGGAGAGCGGCACTGAAGCTTTCTTT. Translation: CASSSFRESGTEAFF.

By sample share, this clonotype is medium-sized (0.01 to 0.1%). The chain has TRBV15 and TRBJ1-5, with D perhaps TRBD1 (6 bases). Germline CDR1 is LNHNV and CDR2 is YYDKDF (reference sequence). CDR3 length equals 15 residues. Deletions cut 0 bases from V and 6 bases from J, with 12 bases between. Here the CDR3 reads CATSRDQQGRQPQHF. In DNA, the CDR3 is TGTGCCACCAGCAGAGATCAACAGGGACGTCAGCCCCAGCATTTT.

This clonotype was observed a few times. The chain links TRBV21-1 to TRBJ2-3; the table's D call TRBD2 went unverified against the DNA. TRBV21-1 is annotated as a pseudogene. The CDR3 extends over 16 amino acids. CDR3 in amino acids: CASSKAKGLVADTQYF. The CDR3 DNA sequence: TGTGCCAGCAGCAAGGCCAAGGGACTAGTTGCTGATACGCAGTATTTT.

The V call is TRBV10-3, the J call TRBJ2-1; TRBD2 matches at 7 bases. This CDR3 is built from 15 residues. Germline assignment: CDR1 ENHRY and CDR2 SYGVKD. V trimming: 4 bases; J trimming: 5 bases; junction bases outside the gene matches: 8. CDR3 nucleotide sequence: TGTGCCATCAGTGGGTCGCTAGCGGTGAACAATGAGCAGTTCTTC. It translates to CAISGSLAVNNEQFF.

The chain is built from TRBV6-5 and TRBJ1-1; a weak D match, TRBD1 (6 bases). The V gene lost 4 bases and the J gene lost 6 bases, with 21 bases spanning the gap. There are 16 residues in the CDR3. Germline assignment: CDR1 MNHEY and CDR2 SVGAGI. The CDR3 DNA is TGTGCCAGCAGTTTCCGGAGAGGAGACAGGACCCCTGAAGCTTTCTTT. Translating it yields CASSFRRGDRTPEAFF.

This clonotype was found a few times. The gene calls are TRBV20-1 and TRBJ2-5, with D perhaps TRBD1 (6 bases). The germline gives CDR1 DFQATT, CDR2 SNEGSKA (reference sequence). The CDR3 consists of 16 residues. Trimming stripped 1 base from V and 4 bases from J, with 19 bases between. The CDR3 here is CSARGEGGVRGETQYF. CDR3 coding DNA: TGCAGTGCTAGAGGGGAAGGGGGAGTGAGGGGAGAGACCCAGTACTTC.